The 25 T cell receptor beta chains below were found in one sample sequenced in a study of blood T cell repertoires in COVID-19. Repertoires were generated with immunoSEQ multiplex PCR, while TCRdb's copy carries only in-frame clones and drops some. This table holds some 89,000 clones, roughly nine tenths found once. The sequenced sample consisted of peripheral blood. The receptors were gathered from a man between 60 and 75 years old with acute or convalescent COVID-19.

This clone was observed at least ten times. The chain is built from TRBV6-2 or TRBV6-3 and TRBJ1-1; weak D call: TRBD1 (5 bases). Germline CDR1 MNHEY, CDR2 SVGEGT. V lost 6 bases and J lost 14, with 19 bases in between. CDR3 length equals 12 residues. CDR3 sequence: CASSLSGQMYFF. The CDR3 bases are TGTGCCAGCAGCCTTTCCGGACAAATGTACTTCTTT.

V gene TRBV4-2 combines with J gene TRBJ1-1, with 10 bases aligning to TRBD1. The CDR3 has 16 residues. Germline trimming cut 4 bases from V and 2 bases from J; bases unmatched to any gene: 7. In germline, CDR1 is LGHNA, CDR2 YNFKEQ. The CDR3 DNA follows: TGTGCCAGCAGCCCTCAGGACAGGGGGTTCAACACTGAAGCTTTCTTT. It encodes CASSPQDRGFNTEAFF.

This rearrangement joins TRBV25-1 to TRBJ1-3; 12 nucleotides match TRBD1. The CDR3 spans 17 residues. Germline V gives CDR1 MGHDK, CDR2 SYGVNS. Trimming removed 5 bases from V and 10 bases from J; junction bases left unmatched: 15. In DNA, the CDR3 is TGTGCCAGCAGTCCCGGGACAGGGGGCGCCCCCTCCCCAACCATATATTTT. Its protein product is CASSPGTGGAPSPTIYF.

The chain recombines TRBV29-1 with TRBJ1-1, with TRBD1 matching 10 bases. The CDR3 is 13 amino acids. The trim removed 7 bases at V and 6 bases at J, leaving 8 bases unmatched. In germline, CDR1 is SQVTM, CDR2 ANQGSEA. The CDR3 reads CSGTGTGAPEAFF. Written as DNA, the CDR3 is TGCAGCGGAACCGGGACAGGGGCCCCTGAAGCTTTCTTT.

The chain recombines TRBV2 with TRBJ1-5; D is unresolved. CDR1 and CDR2 from the germline V gene are SNHLY and FYNNEI. V was clipped by 6 bases and J by 0 bases, with 9 bases between them. The CDR3 is made up of 14 amino acids. The CDR3 spells CASRSGYSNQPQHF. For the CDR3, the DNA is TGTGCCAGCAGGTCGGGGTATAGCAATCAGCCCCAGCATTTT.

V is TRBV5-1 and J is TRBJ2-3; D uncertain. The CDR3 runs to 15 residues. In germline, CDR1 is SGHRS, CDR2 YFSETQ. Trimming stripped 4 bases from V and 0 bases from J, with 12 bases between. CDR3 in DNA: TGCGCCAGCAGCGCTCAACAAATTAGCACAGATACGCAGTATTTT. This gives the protein CASSAQQISTDTQYF.

This sequence joins TRBV11-3 and TRBJ2-5; D remains unclear. Trimming removed 3 bases at V and 1 base at J, with 3 bases between. The germline V gene encodes CDR1 SGHNT and CDR2 YENEEA. This CDR3 region has 12 residues. CDR3 residues: CASSFGQETQYF. In nucleotides, the CDR3 is TGTGCCAGCAGCTTCGGCCAAGAGACCCAGTACTTC.

The V and J genes are TRBV19 and TRBJ2-7; 7 bases match TRBD1. The CDR3 length is 14 residues. V shed 5 bases, J shed 2 bases, and the junction held 6 bases outside the gene matches. Germline assignment: CDR1 LNHDA and CDR2 SQIVND (reference sequence). The DNA of the CDR3 is TGTGCCAGTAGTGAGGACAGGTGGACCTACGAGCAGTACTTC. It encodes CASSEDRWTYEQYF.

This chain joins TRBV18 and TRBJ1-6, with no clear D. V lost 0 bases to trimming and J lost 6 bases, with 9 bases between them. Germline values: CDR1 KGHSH, CDR2 LQKENI. The length of the CDR3 is 15 residues. The CDR3 sequence: CASSPPSLPNSPLHF. As DNA, the CDR3 is TGTGCCAGCTCACCACCGTCGCTACCTAATTCACCCCTCCACTTT.

This clone was picked up one time. The chain links TRBV5-1 to TRBJ1-4, with TRBD1 as a possible D gene (6 bases). The germline CDR1 and CDR2 sequences are SGHRS and YFSETQ. Trimming left V 3 bases short and J 7 bases short, with 19 bases between. CDR3 length equals 16 residues. This CDR3 reads CASSWRGAGAGEKLFF. CDR3 DNA sequence: TGCGCCAGCAGCTGGAGGGGAGCGGGGGCCGGTGAAAAACTGTTTTTT.

The CDR3 spells CASSYRGPRGDGELFF. For the CDR3, the DNA is TGTGCCAGCAGTTACAGGGGCCCGCGCGGGGACGGGGAGCTGTTTTTT. This chain links TRBV6-6 with TRBJ2-2; the D gene is possibly TRBD2 (6 bases). There are 16 residues in the CDR3. V was shortened by 2 bases and J by 7 bases, with 17 bases between the two germline ends. Germline V CDR1 and CDR2: MNHNY, SVGAGI (reference sequence).

This chain links TRBV18 with TRBJ1-2; TRBD1 matches 8 bases. The CDR3 is made up of 13 amino acids. Germline trimming cut 3 bases from V and 6 bases from J; bases unmatched to any gene: 3. Germline values: CDR1 KGHSH, CDR2 LQKENI. CDR3 residues: CASSPDRVNGYTF. The CDR3 DNA reads TGTGCCAGCTCACCGGACAGGGTGAATGGCTACACCTTC. Drawing the rest from reference TRBV18 and TRBJ1-2, the complete variable domain is NAGVMQNPRHLVRRRGQEARLRCSPMKGHSHVYWYRQLPEEGLKFMVYLQKENIIDESGMPKERFSAEFPKEGPSILRIQQVVRGDSAAYFCASSPDRVNGYTFGSGTRLTVV.

J is TRBJ1-2 and V is TRBV6-5, with 10 bases that match TRBD1. In germline, CDR1 is MNHEY, CDR2 SVGAGI. The junction had 6 bases not matched to a gene; V was cut back by 6 bases and J by 5 bases. CDR3 size: 14 residues. This CDR3 is CASRLGQGIYGYTF. DNA for the CDR3: TGTGCCAGCAGGCTGGGACAGGGGATTTATGGCTACACCTTC.

The rearrangement links TRBV2 to TRBJ2-5, with TRBD1 matching over 9 bases. J gave up 2 bases and V 11 bases, and 6 bases lay outside the gene matches. The germline V gene encodes CDR1 SNHLY and CDR2 FYNNEI. The CDR3 loop spans 13 amino acids. CDR3 DNA sequence: TGTGCCTCCGGGGGACAGGGACAAGAGACCCAGTACTTC. Protein: CASGGQGQETQYF.

J is TRBJ1-5 and V is TRBV3-1 (or the pseudogene TRBV3-2); D remains unclear. Trimming took off 3 bases at V and 3 bases at J, with 9 bases between the two ends. From germline, CDR1 is LGHDT and CDR2 YNNKEL (reference sequence). There are 14 residues in the CDR3. CDR3 sequence: CASSHGLINQPQHF. CDR3 sequence (DNA): TGTGCCAGCAGCCATGGACTCATCAATCAGCCCCAGCATTTT.

The V call is TRBV5-1, the J call TRBJ1-3; 7 nucleotides agree with TRBD1. From germline, CDR1 is SGHRS and CDR2 YFSETQ. The junction had 3 bases not matched to a gene; V was cut back by 0 bases and J by 3 bases. This CDR3 is 15 amino acids long. This CDR3 reads CASSLEGADGNTIYF. As DNA, the CDR3 is TGCGCCAGCAGCTTGGAGGGGGCAGATGGAAACACCATATATTTT.

The chain recombines TRBV24-1 with TRBJ2-1; perhaps TRBD1 as D (6 bases). Looked up from germline, CDR1 is KGHDR and CDR2 is SFDVKD. The CDR3 contains 15 residues. Trimming removed 3 bases at V and 3 bases at J, with 11 bases between. The CDR3 region is CATSDAGTNYNEQFF. CDR3 DNA: TGTGCCACCAGTGATGCCGGGACAAACTACAATGAGCAGTTCTTC.

The V call is TRBV6-6, the J call TRBJ1-1; 9 nucleotides align to TRBD1. The CDR3 extends over 14 amino acids. Trimming at V came to 2 bases and at J to 6 bases, leaving 4 bases not matched to a gene. Germline V gives CDR1 MNHNY, CDR2 SVGAGI (reference sequence). The CDR3 protein is CASSYGTGISEAFF. CDR3 nucleotides: TGTGCCAGCAGTTACGGGACAGGGATCTCTGAAGCTTTCTTT.

The V and J genes are TRBV30 and TRBJ1-2; 12 bases align to TRBD1. V shed 5 bases, J shed 4 bases, and the junction held 2 bases outside the gene matches. This CDR3 has 13 residues. Germline CDR1 and CDR2: GTSNPN and SVGIG (reference sequence). The CDR3 DNA reads as TGTGCCTGGGGGACAGGGGGCGCCTATGGCTACACCTTC. It translates to CAWGTGGAYGYTF. Using reference TRBV30 and TRBJ1-2 for the parts outside the CDR3, the full variable domain is SQTIHQWPATLVQPVGSPLSLECTVEGTSNPNLYWYRQAAGRGLQLLFYSVGIGQISSEVPQNLSASRPQDRQFILSSKKLLLSDSGFYLCAWGTGGAYGYTFGSGTRLTVV.

The chain joins TRBV11-2 to TRBJ2-5; possibly TRBD1 for D (6 bases). The V gene's germline CDR1 is SGHAT and CDR2 FQNNGV. With 4 bases removed from V and 2 bases from J, the gap between germline ends came to 11 bases. CDR3 length equals 14 residues. CDR3 sequence reads: CASSYRGFQETQYF. The CDR3 DNA sequence: TGTGCCAGCAGCTATAGGGGGTTTCAAGAGACCCAGTACTTC.

This rearrangement joins TRBV5-1 to TRBJ2-3; 9 bases match TRBD1. Losses at the gene ends were 0 bases for V and 6 bases for J; bases not matched to a gene: 5. From germline, CDR1 is SGHRS and CDR2 YFSETQ. The CDR3 sequence is 15 residues long. CDR3 residues: CASSLGTGVVDTQYF. In DNA, the CDR3 is TGCGCCAGCAGCTTGGGGACAGGGGTAGTTGATACGCAGTATTTT.

This chain uses TRBV7-2 with TRBJ2-7; 9 bases are shared with TRBD2. From germline, CDR1 is SGHTA and CDR2 FQGNSA. J gave up 0 bases and V 4 bases, and 4 bases lay outside the gene matches. The CDR3 has 15 residues. This CDR3 reads CASSSSGGSSYEQYF. The CDR3 DNA reads as TGTGCCAGCAGCTCCAGCGGGGGGAGCTCCTACGAGCAGTACTTC.

The rearrangement uses TRBV3-1 (or the pseudogene TRBV3-2) and TRBJ1-2; D is possibly TRBD1 (6 bases). The CDR3 contains 14 residues. The V end lost 1 base, the J end lost 7 bases, and 13 bases lay between the germline ends. The germline CDR1 and CDR2 sequences are LGHDT and YNNKEL (reference sequence). The CDR3 coding sequence is TGTGCCAGCAGCCAAGGCTCAGGGGAAAGTGGCTACACCTTC. This codes for CASSQGSGESGYTF.

The V call is TRBV5-4, the J call TRBJ1-2; 7 bases line up with TRBD1. Germline loops: CDR1 SGHNT, CDR2 YYREEE (reference sequence). This CDR3 comprises 16 residues. Unmatched junction bases numbered 11, after V lost 4 bases and J lost 2 bases. The CDR3, as DNA: TGTGCCAGCAGCGCAAACCTTAGGGGGCTAAACTATGGCTACACCTTC. Translated: CASSANLRGLNYGYTF.

The chain couples TRBV6-6 to TRBJ1-3; a possible D gene is TRBD1 (5 bases). There are 15 residues in the CDR3. V shed 0 bases and J shed 2 bases, with 8 bases lying between them. CDR1 MNHNY and CDR2 SVGAGI come from the germline V gene (reference sequence). CDR3 DNA: TGTGCCAGCAGTTACTCGGGGGGAACTGGAAACACCATATATTTT. This gives the protein CASSYSGGTGNTIYF.